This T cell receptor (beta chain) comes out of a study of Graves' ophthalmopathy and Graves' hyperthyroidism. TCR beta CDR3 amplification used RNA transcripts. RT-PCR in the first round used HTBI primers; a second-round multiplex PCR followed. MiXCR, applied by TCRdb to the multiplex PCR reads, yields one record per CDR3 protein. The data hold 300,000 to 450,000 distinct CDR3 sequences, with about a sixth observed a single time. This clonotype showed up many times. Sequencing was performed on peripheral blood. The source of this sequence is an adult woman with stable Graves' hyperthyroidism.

The DNA of the CDR3 is TGTGCCACCAGTGATCCCAAACGGGAGCTGTTTTTT. It specifies CATSDPKRELFF. The chain employs TRBV24-1 and TRBJ2-2; D is unclear. Germline V lookup: CDR1 KGHDR, CDR2 SFDVKD. Trimming removed 3 bases at V and 9 bases at J, with 7 bases between. The CDR3 loop spans 12 amino acids.